These 11 T cell receptor beta chains share one sample of origin, sequenced in a study of T cell responses to AZD1222 COVID-19 vaccine. Sequencing used immunoSEQ multiplex PCR; TCRdb keeps in-frame clones, though not all of them. The sample consists of more than 250,000 clones, approximately 95% of them appearing once. The starting material was peripheral blood, obtained on day 0 of AZD1222 vaccination. The receptors were sampled from an adult in good health.

The table lists this clone with a count of one. The genes are TRBV7-2 and TRBJ2-7; D is unclear. Germline CDR1 is SGHTA and CDR2 is FQGNSA. The V and J ends lost 5 bases and 5 bases respectively, with 19 bases between them. CDR3 length: 15 residues. The DNA for the CDR3 is TGTGCCAGCAGCAAGACGGATCTCAGAAGGGACGAGCAGTACTTC. Protein product: CASSKTDLRRDEQYF.

V usage is TRBV7-9 and J usage is TRBJ2-7; the match to TRBD1 covers 8 bases. The trim removed 5 bases at V and 3 bases at J, leaving 9 bases unmatched. CDR1 is SEHNR, CDR2 FQNEAQ, per germline (reference sequence). The CDR3 extends over 15 amino acids. This chain's CDR3 is CASSPGQASVYEQYF. The CDR3 coding sequence is TGTGCCAGCAGCCCGGGACAGGCATCCGTCTACGAGCAGTACTTC.

This clone has just one count. The chain combines TRBV30 with TRBJ1-2; TRBD1 matches 7 bases. The J segment lost 4 bases and the V segment lost 4 bases, leaving 6 bases of the junction unmatched. CDR3 length equals 13 residues. Germline assignment: CDR1 GTSNPN and CDR2 SVGIG (reference sequence). The CDR3 reads CAWIPGTAYGYTF. The CDR3 coding sequence is TGTGCCTGGATCCCCGGGACAGCCTATGGCTACACCTTC.

V and J are TRBV19 and TRBJ2-7, with a weak D call TRBD2 (5 bases). This CDR3 contains 12 residues. Germline V gene lookup returns CDR1 LNHDA and CDR2 SQIVND (reference sequence). V lost 4 bases to trimming and J lost 7 bases, with 11 bases between them. CDR3 loop: CASSTPRGEQYF. The CDR3 DNA reads TGTGCCAGTAGTACCCCGAGAGGGGAGCAGTACTTC.

This clone appeared a single time. The gene calls are TRBV7-2 and TRBJ2-1, with D perhaps TRBD2 (6 bases). The CDR3 spans 15 residues. V was trimmed by 4 bases and J by 1 base, leaving 11 bases between them. The germline V gene has CDR1 SGHTA and CDR2 FQGNSA. As DNA, the CDR3 is TGTGCCAGCAGCTCCGGAAGCGGGTCCTACAATGAGCAGTTCTTC. Protein product: CASSSGSGSYNEQFF.

The rearrangement uses TRBV10-2 and TRBJ2-1; 13 bases align to TRBD2. Germline V CDR1 and CDR2: WSHSY, SAAADI. This CDR3 contains 16 residues. J gave up 5 bases and V 6 bases, and 7 bases lay outside the gene matches. In DNA form, the CDR3 reads TGCGCCAGCAGAGCCCCGGGACTAGCGGGGAACAATGAGCAGTTCTTC. Translating gives CASRAPGLAGNNEQFF.

This chain links TRBV6-5 with TRBJ1-5; TRBD1 matches at 9 bases. Germline trimming cut 8 bases from V and 5 bases from J; bases unmatched to any gene: 4. The V gene's germline CDR1 is MNHEY and CDR2 SVGAGI. The CDR3 is made up of 13 amino acids. The CDR3 nucleotides read TGTGCCAGCCATGACAGGGGGGATCAGCCCCAGCATTTT. Protein sequence: CASHDRGDQPQHF.

The chain combines TRBV5-1 with TRBJ2-7; possibly TRBD1 for D (8 bases). The germline V gene has CDR1 SGHRS and CDR2 YFSETQ. Trimming pared 3 bases from V and 3 bases from J, leaving 19 bases between. The CDR3 runs 16 residues. CDR3 sequence: CASSSRGRGPYYEQYF. The CDR3, as DNA: TGCGCCAGCAGCTCCAGGGGGCGGGGGCCTTACTACGAGCAGTACTTC.

The rearrangement joins TRBV28 to TRBJ2-7, with D unresolved. CDR3 length: 12 amino acids. Germline values: CDR1 MDHEN, CDR2 SYDVKM. V was clipped by 5 bases and J by 3 bases, with 8 bases between them. The CDR3 nucleotides are TGTGCCAGCAGTGGGGTAAGCTACGAGCAGTACTTC. This encodes CASSGVSYEQYF.

The V gene is TRBV7-9, the J gene TRBJ2-2; D remains unclear. This CDR3 spans 14 amino acids. V gave up 5 bases and J gave up 2 bases, with 9 bases separating them. Germline CDR1 SEHNR, CDR2 FQNEAQ (reference sequence). CDR3 amino acids: CASSPALNTGELFF. For the CDR3, the DNA is TGTGCCAGCAGCCCCGCTTTAAACACCGGGGAGCTGTTTTTT.

The gene calls are TRBV28 and TRBJ1-5; 9 bases map to TRBD1. The CDR3 runs to 15 residues. V gave up 5 bases and J gave up 3 bases; unmatched junction bases: 5. Germline values: CDR1 MDHEN, CDR2 SYDVKM. CDR3 DNA: TGTGCCAGCAGTGGGGACAGGGCAGCCAATCAGCCCCAGCATTTT. It yields the protein CASSGDRAANQPQHF. Combining the CDR3 with reference TRBV28 and TRBJ1-5 gives the whole variable domain DVKVTQSSRYLVKRTGEKVFLECVQDMDHENMFWYRQDPGLGLRLIYFSYDVKMKEKGDIPEGYSVSREKKERFSLILESASTNQTSMYLCASSGDRAANQPQHFGDGTRLSIL.